This T cell receptor beta chain was recovered during a study of identical twins listed by TCRdb under 2016. A note on the overall study: The study deep-sequenced TCR alpha and beta repertoires from monozygotic twins, unrelated adults of various ages and cord blood to test whether fetal clonotypes persist. To rule out contamination, the twin experiments were replicated at different times with different library preparation protocols.

The paper as a whole reports these results and caveats: Fewer insertions were carried by abundant cord blood beta clonotypes; a weaker similar trend was observed in young adult naive repertoires, while no such trend was observed in memory repertoires. Zero-insertion analyses could be partly confounded by invariant T cells such as MAIT and iNKT, though diverse VJ usage argued against such confounding for most clonotypes. In monozygotic twins, recombination models systematically underestimated out-of-frame TCR alpha sharing, but the models matched the sharing seen between unrelated individuals. Compared with coincidental sharing between unrelated individuals, out-of-frame TCR alpha sequences shared between twins showed an excess of sequences with low generation probability. The excess sharing between twins in beta out-of-frame sequences was weaker because fewer shared sequences reduced the signal-to-noise ratio. Because the same donors could not be followed over many years, the conclusions depended on cross-sectional statistical analysis.

Receptors were amplified or captured by 5' RACE. TCRdb names Illumina HiSeq 2000 as the instrument used. A universal primer binding site was introduced by template switching, and a unique molecular identifier was present in the final cDNA, enabling accurate counting of TCR cDNA molecules. Specific primers in the conserved constant-segment region were used to synthesize first-strand cDNA for TCR alpha and beta chains. To control for contamination, every cDNA library was double barcoded, receiving both a SMART-Mk sample barcode and Illumina barcodes. TruSeq adapter sequences and Illumina sample barcodes were added in two successive PCR steps. Sequencing of the TCR alpha and beta cDNA libraries was done on the Illumina HiSeq platform using custom primers. In the paper's pipeline: MiGEC was used to process raw reads and extract unique molecular identifiers, and MiXCR was used to find CDR3 positions. Recombination models were inferred per individual with the repgenHMM and IGoR tools using an EM algorithm. Shared clonotype analysis was performed with the tcR package in R, normalizing sharing by the product of cloneset sizes. To study raw recombination without the effects of thymic and clonal selection, out-of-frame nonproductive sequences were analyzed. TCRdb's own reprocessing of the public reads used fastp at Q25 and MiXCR and kept productive beta chains. Rows are combined by CDR3 protein, so each entry shows the most common genes and DNA. These V and J calls originate from TCRdb's pipeline instead of the authors' own analysis. The sample profile shows 1.5 million to 2 million distinct CDR3 sequences; about 31% of them were found once. The ten largest clones add up to approximately 0.25% of the sample.

The CDR3 runs 16 residues from the cysteine to the phenylalanine. Only the CDR3 part of the read is kept: 48 bases, read in frame from the first base. CDR1 and CDR2, looked up from the germline V gene (reference sequence), are DFQATT and SNEGSKA. Germline trimming: 3 bases from V, 4 bases from J; junction bases outside gene matches: 10. Every donor was a healthy Caucasian. This clonotype has just a few counts. The target of this receptor is not known. It has no much larger one-base neighbor in the sample; base qualities were not kept. The chain joins TRBV20-1 to TRBJ2-1; 9 central nucleotides agree with TRBD2. The clonotype originates from a newborn girl in good health. The sample was cord blood. The CDR3 region has the sequence CSASTSSGALYNEQFF. In nucleotides, the sequence is TGCAGTGCTAGCACGTCTAGCGGGGCCCTATACAATGAGCAGTTCTTC.